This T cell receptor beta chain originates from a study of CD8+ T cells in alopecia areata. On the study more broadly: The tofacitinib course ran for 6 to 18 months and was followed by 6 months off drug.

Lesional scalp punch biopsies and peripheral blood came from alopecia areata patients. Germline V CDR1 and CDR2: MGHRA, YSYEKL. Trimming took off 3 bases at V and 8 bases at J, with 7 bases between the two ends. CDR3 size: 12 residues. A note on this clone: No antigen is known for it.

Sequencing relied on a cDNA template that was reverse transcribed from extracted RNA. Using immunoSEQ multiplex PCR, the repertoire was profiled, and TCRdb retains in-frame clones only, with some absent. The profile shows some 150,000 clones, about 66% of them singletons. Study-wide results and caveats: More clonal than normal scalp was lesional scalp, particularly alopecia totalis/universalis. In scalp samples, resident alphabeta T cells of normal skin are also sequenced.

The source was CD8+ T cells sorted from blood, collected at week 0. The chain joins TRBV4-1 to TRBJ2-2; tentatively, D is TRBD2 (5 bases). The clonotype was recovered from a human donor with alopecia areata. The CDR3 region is CASSQGGGELFF. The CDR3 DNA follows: TGCGCCAGCAGCCAGGGCGGGGGGGAGCTGTTTTTT.